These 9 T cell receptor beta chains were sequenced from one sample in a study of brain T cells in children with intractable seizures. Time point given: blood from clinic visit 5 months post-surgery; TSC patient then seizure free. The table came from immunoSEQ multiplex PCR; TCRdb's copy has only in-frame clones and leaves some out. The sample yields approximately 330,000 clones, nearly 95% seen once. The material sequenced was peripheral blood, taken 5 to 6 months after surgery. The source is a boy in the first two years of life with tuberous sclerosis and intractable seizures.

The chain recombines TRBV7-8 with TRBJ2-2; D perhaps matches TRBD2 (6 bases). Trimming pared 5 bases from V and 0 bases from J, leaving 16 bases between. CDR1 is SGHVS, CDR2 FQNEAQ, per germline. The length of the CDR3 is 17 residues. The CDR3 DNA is TGTGCCAGCAGCCTTGGCCCCCCGGGGGCGAACACCGGGGAGCTGTTTTTT. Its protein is CASSLGPPGANTGELFF.

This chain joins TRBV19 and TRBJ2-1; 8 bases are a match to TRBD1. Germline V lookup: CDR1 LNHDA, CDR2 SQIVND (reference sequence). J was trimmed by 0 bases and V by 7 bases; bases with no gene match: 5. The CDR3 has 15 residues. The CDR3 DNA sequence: TGTGCCAGTATGTGGGACAGGAGCTCCTACAATGAGCAGTTCTTC. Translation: CASMWDRSSYNEQFF.

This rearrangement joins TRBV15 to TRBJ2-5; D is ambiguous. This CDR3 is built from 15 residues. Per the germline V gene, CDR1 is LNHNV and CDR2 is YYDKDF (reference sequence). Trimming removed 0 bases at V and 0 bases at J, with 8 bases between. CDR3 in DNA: TGTGCCACCAGCAGAGACTCGTCGTACCAAGAGACCCAGTACTTC. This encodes CATSRDSSYQETQYF.

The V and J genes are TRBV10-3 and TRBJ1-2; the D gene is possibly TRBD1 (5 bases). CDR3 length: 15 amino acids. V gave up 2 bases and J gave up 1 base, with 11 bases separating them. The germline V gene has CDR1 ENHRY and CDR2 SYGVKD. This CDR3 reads CAISETRGSNYGYTF. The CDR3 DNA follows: TGTGCCATCAGTGAGACGAGGGGTAGTAACTATGGCTACACCTTC.

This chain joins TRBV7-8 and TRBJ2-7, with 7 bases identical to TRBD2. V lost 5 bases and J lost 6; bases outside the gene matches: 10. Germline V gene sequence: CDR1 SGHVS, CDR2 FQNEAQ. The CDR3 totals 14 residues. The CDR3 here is CASSPFLGGTEQYF. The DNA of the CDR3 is TGTGCCAGCAGCCCCTTCTTGGGGGGGACCGAGCAGTACTTC.

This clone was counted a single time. Here the CDR3 reads CASSWDRYEQYF. The CDR3 DNA follows: TGTGCCAGCAGTTGGGACCGCTACGAGCAGTACTTC. J is TRBJ2-7 and V is TRBV19, with D possibly being TRBD1 or TRBD2 (5 bases each). Germline values: CDR1 LNHDA, CDR2 SQIVND (reference sequence). V was clipped by 9 bases and J by 3 bases, with 12 bases between them. The CDR3 runs 12 residues.

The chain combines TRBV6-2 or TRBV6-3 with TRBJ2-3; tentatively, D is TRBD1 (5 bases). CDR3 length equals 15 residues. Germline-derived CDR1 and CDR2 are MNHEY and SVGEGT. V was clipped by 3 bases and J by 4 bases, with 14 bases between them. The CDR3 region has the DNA TGTGCCAGCAGTTATTACAAGGGGTTGGCAGATACGCAGTATTTT. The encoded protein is CASSYYKGLADTQYF.

Here the CDR3 reads CASSLSGGGSSPLHF. The DNA for the CDR3 is TGCGCCAGCAGCTTGTCCGGCGGAGGGAGTTCACCCCTCCACTTT. This chain joins TRBV5-1 and TRBJ1-6; the D is unclear. Trimming removed 1 base from V and 9 bases from J, with 14 bases in between. Germline V gene sequence: CDR1 SGHRS, CDR2 YFSETQ. The CDR3 has 15 amino acids.

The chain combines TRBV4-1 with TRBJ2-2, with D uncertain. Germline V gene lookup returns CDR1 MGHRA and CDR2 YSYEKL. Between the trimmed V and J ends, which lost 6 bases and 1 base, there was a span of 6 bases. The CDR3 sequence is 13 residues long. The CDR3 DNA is TGCGCCAGCAGGACACTGAACACCGGGGAGCTGTTTTTT. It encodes CASRTLNTGELFF.